These 27 T cell receptor beta chains were all obtained from the same sample, sequenced in a study of blood T cell repertoires in COVID-19. The repertoire was sequenced with immunoSEQ multiplex PCR; TCRdb's copy has only in-frame clones and lacks some. The profile covers around 130,000 clones, with around nine tenths appearing a single time and more than 15% taken by the ten largest. The sequenced sample was peripheral blood. These receptors all stem from a man between 45 and 60 years old with active or convalescent COVID-19.

The J gene is TRBJ2-3, the V gene TRBV19; weak D call: TRBD1 (7 bases). Germline V lookup: CDR1 LNHDA, CDR2 SQIVND (reference sequence). The CDR3 is made up of 13 amino acids. Trimming removed 8 bases at V and 5 bases at J, with 14 bases between. The CDR3 nucleotides read TGTGCCAGTTCCATCAGGGGGGTAGATACGCAGTATTTT. Translated: CASSIRGVDTQYF.

Written as DNA, the CDR3 is TGCGCCAGCAGTGAGACGTCATGGAGCACTGAAGCTTTCTTT. This gives the protein CASSETSWSTEAFF. The V and J genes are TRBV10-1 and TRBJ1-1; D not certain. This CDR3 has 14 residues. Germline CDR1 is WNHNN and CDR2 is SYGVQD (reference sequence). V shed 2 bases and J shed 4 bases, with 11 bases lying between them.

The V call is TRBV18, the J call TRBJ1-4, with TRBD1 matching 11 bases. Trimming at V came to 3 bases and at J to 4 bases, leaving 4 bases not matched to a gene. CDR1 is KGHSH and CDR2 is LQKENI in the germline V gene. This CDR3 region has 16 residues. The DNA for the CDR3 is TGTGCCAGCTCACCCATTGGGACAGGGGGTAATGAAAAACTGTTTTTT. This gives the protein CASSPIGTGGNEKLFF.

The chain uses TRBV2 and TRBJ1-5, with D unresolved. Trimming cost V 7 bases and J 6 bases, with 13 bases left between them. The CDR3 totals 13 residues. Germline assignment: CDR1 SNHLY and CDR2 FYNNEI. The DNA for the CDR3 is TGTGCCAGCACCCGGGAGGGTGGTCAGCCCCAGCATTTT. Translation gives CASTREGGQPQHF.

The V gene is TRBV18, the J gene TRBJ1-1, with D uncertain. CDR1 is KGHSH and CDR2 is LQKENI in the germline V gene. Between the trimmed V and J ends, which lost 2 bases and 3 bases, there was a span of 7 bases. The CDR3 extends over 13 amino acids. In nucleotides, the CDR3 is TGTGCCAGCTCACCAAACGGGGACACTGAAGCTTTCTTT. The encoded protein is CASSPNGDTEAFF.

The J gene is TRBJ2-7, the V gene TRBV18; D is uncertain. Germline V lookup: CDR1 KGHSH, CDR2 LQKENI. The V end lost 6 bases, the J end lost 3 bases, and 9 bases lay between the germline ends. This CDR3 is built from 12 residues. The CDR3 region has the DNA TGTGCCAGCTCCATACTGAACTACGAGCAGTACTTC. Its translation is CASSILNYEQYF.

This clone was recorded only once. The chain combines TRBV2 with TRBJ1-4; perhaps TRBD1 as D (6 bases). From germline, CDR1 is SNHLY and CDR2 FYNNEI. The V end was cut by 6 bases, the J end by 4 bases, with 18 bases between. The CDR3 covers 16 residues. This CDR3 reads CASSRYRDKLNEKLFF. CDR3 DNA sequence: TGTGCCAGCAGCCGTTACCGGGACAAACTTAATGAAAAACTGTTTTTT.

The V gene is TRBV5-8, the J gene TRBJ2-3, with D tentatively TRBD1 (6 bases). Trimming took 4 bases from V and 1 from J, leaving 13 bases between them. CDR3 length: 15 amino acids. The germline V gene encodes CDR1 SGHTS and CDR2 YDEGEE. CDR3 sequence (DNA): TGTGCCAGCAGCCACCGGGACACGCGCACAGATACGCAGTATTTT. Its translation: CASSHRDTRTDTQYF.

In its sample, this clone was seen once. The gene calls are TRBV4-1 and TRBJ1-2, with unresolved D. V was trimmed by 1 base and J by 7 bases, leaving 10 bases between them. The germline CDR1 and CDR2 sequences are MGHRA and YSYEKL. The CDR3 contains 13 residues. CDR3 in amino acids: CASSQASTGGYTF. The CDR3 region has the DNA TGCGCCAGCAGCCAAGCGTCGACTGGTGGCTACACCTTC.

J is TRBJ2-2 and V is TRBV6-6; possible D gene TRBD2, 6 bases. Trimming pared 7 bases from V and 2 bases from J, leaving 14 bases between. Germline assignment: CDR1 MNHNY and CDR2 SVGAGI (reference sequence). The CDR3 is made up of 15 amino acids. As DNA, the CDR3 is TGTGCCAGCACCCCAGGACTACAAAACACCGGGGAGCTGTTTTTT. Its protein product is CASTPGLQNTGELFF.

This clone was seen a handful of times. The rearrangement uses TRBV5-4 and TRBJ2-2; TRBD2 is a possible D gene (5 bases). With 2 bases removed from V and 5 bases from J, the gap between germline ends came to 16 bases. In germline, CDR1 is SGHNT, CDR2 YYREEE (reference sequence). The CDR3 has 16 amino acids. The CDR3 sequence: CASSFGGGRMTGELFF. CDR3 DNA sequence: TGTGCCAGCAGCTTTGGAGGAGGTCGGATGACCGGGGAGCTGTTTTTT.

This clone has only a few counts. The DNA for the CDR3 is TGTGCCAGCAGCTTGGGGAGGATCGGTACGCAGTATTTT. Protein sequence: CASSLGRIGTQYF. V gene TRBV5-6 combines with J gene TRBJ2-3, with D perhaps TRBD2 (5 bases). This CDR3 is built from 13 residues. Per germline, CDR1 SGHDT and CDR2 YYEEEE. V gave up 0 bases and J gave up 8 bases, with 10 bases separating them.

V is TRBV3-1 (or the pseudogene TRBV3-2) and J is TRBJ2-7; D is possibly TRBD2 (6 bases). The end of the DNA aligns better with TRBJ2-5, so the J call may be wrong. There are 12 residues in the CDR3. Germline lookup yields CDR1 LGHDT and CDR2 YNNKEL (reference sequence). CDR3 sequence (DNA): TGTGCCAGCAGCCAAGGGGGGGTGACCCAGTACTTC. This translates into CASSQGGVTQYF.

The chain has TRBV6-4 and TRBJ1-2, with 12 bases identical to TRBD1. Germline V gives CDR1 MRHNA, CDR2 SNTAGT. V lost 6 bases and J lost 13; bases outside the gene matches: 9. The CDR3 runs 13 residues. CDR3 in DNA: TGTGCCAGCAGCCCGGGACAGGGGGCCCCGATCACCTTC. This translates into CASSPGQGAPITF.

V and J are TRBV6-1 and TRBJ2-2, with 14 positions matching TRBD2. This CDR3 is built from 18 residues. Germline V gene lookup returns CDR1 MNHNS and CDR2 SASEGT. The ends lost 4 bases at V and 1 base at J; junction bases unmatched: 5. The DNA of the CDR3 is TGTGCCAGCAGTGGGGGACTAGCGGGAGATGTGAACACCGGGGAGCTGTTTTTT. This gives the protein CASSGGLAGDVNTGELFF.

This clone was detected only once. The DNA for the CDR3 is TGTGCCACCAGTGAATCCGGGGGGTACGAGCAGTACTTC. Its protein is CATSESGGYEQYF. This rearrangement joins TRBV24-1 to TRBJ2-7; 7 bases line up with TRBD2. J was trimmed by 4 bases and V by 4 bases; bases with no gene match: 3. This CDR3 region has 13 residues. Germline CDR1 and CDR2: KGHDR and SFDVKD.

The chain combines TRBV28 with TRBJ1-5; 9 bases agree with TRBD1. The CDR3 contains 15 residues. V lost 5 bases and J lost 6; bases outside the gene matches: 8. Looked up from germline, CDR1 is MDHEN and CDR2 is SYDVKM. The CDR3 sequence: CASSPTGGVGQPQHF. Here the CDR3 DNA reads TGTGCCAGCAGTCCGACAGGGGGGGTAGGTCAGCCCCAGCATTTT.

This clone was seen just once. The chain is built from TRBV7-8 and TRBJ1-2, with 7 nucleotides matching TRBD1. V trimming: 3 bases; J trimming: 1 base; junction bases outside the gene matches: 8. Germline V gene sequence: CDR1 SGHVS, CDR2 FQNEAQ. The CDR3 loop spans 16 amino acids. CDR3 sequence reads: CASSFRGVAGNYGYTF. CDR3 bases: TGTGCCAGCAGCTTCAGGGGGGTGGCTGGTAACTATGGCTACACCTTC.

V gene TRBV4-1 combines with J gene TRBJ1-3, with D uncertain. The V gene lost 9 bases and the J gene lost 0 bases, with 12 bases spanning the gap. Germline V lookup: CDR1 MGHRA, CDR2 YSYEKL. There are 14 residues in the CDR3. This CDR3 reads CASQTGSSGNTIYF. The CDR3 coding sequence is TGCGCCAGTCAGACGGGGAGCTCTGGAAACACCATATATTTT.

This chain's CDR3 is CATGVIGSTDTQYF. The DNA for the CDR3 is TGTGCCACCGGGGTAATAGGAAGCACAGATACGCAGTATTTT. The gene calls are TRBV6-5 and TRBJ2-3; TRBD2 is a possible D gene (5 bases). CDR3 length: 14 amino acids. V was shortened by 10 bases and J by 0 bases, with 14 bases between the two germline ends. Germline V CDR1 and CDR2: MNHEY, SVGAGI.

The V gene is TRBV28, the J gene TRBJ2-3; 10 bases are shared with TRBD2. The CDR3 is 15 residues long. V shed 6 bases and J 4 bases; nucleotides not matched to a gene: 7. Germline-derived CDR1 and CDR2 are MDHEN and SYDVKM. CDR3 sequence: CASSPSGSPADTQYF. The DNA for the CDR3 is TGTGCCAGCAGCCCTAGCGGGAGTCCCGCAGATACGCAGTATTTT.

The gene calls are TRBV6-5 and TRBJ2-5; a possible D gene is TRBD1 (5 bases). The CDR3 sequence is 13 residues long. Trimming shortened V by 6 bases and J by 5 bases, and 13 bases separated the two germline ends. CDR1 is MNHEY, CDR2 SVGAGI, per germline. CDR3 residues: CASRSQGAETQYF. The CDR3 bases are TGTGCCAGCAGGTCTCAGGGCGCTGAGACCCAGTACTTC.

The V call is TRBV30, the J call TRBJ2-5; 11 bases line up with TRBD2. The V gene end was trimmed by 7 bases and the J gene end by 8 bases; junction bases not matched to a gene: 3. The CDR3 has 11 residues. Germline V gives CDR1 GTSNPN, CDR2 SVGIG (reference sequence). The CDR3 is CAYSGRDTQYF. DNA for the CDR3: TGTGCCTATAGCGGGAGGGACACCCAGTACTTC.

The chain uses TRBV4-1 and TRBJ2-4; 11 bases line up with TRBD1. The V segment lost 4 bases and the J segment 6 bases; nucleotides outside the gene matches: 8. Germline CDR1 is MGHRA and CDR2 is YSYEKL. The CDR3 has 16 residues. The CDR3 nucleotides read TGCGCCAGCAGCCCCGGCCTGGGGACAGGGGGAAACATTCAGTACTTC. Residues: CASSPGLGTGGNIQYF.

This clone was counted only a few times. V gene TRBV6-4 combines with J gene TRBJ2-7; 7 bases align to TRBD1. The CDR3 spans 15 residues. Germline CDR1 and CDR2: MRHNA and SNTAGT. The V segment lost 4 bases and the J segment 3 bases; nucleotides outside the gene matches: 9. The CDR3 sequence is CASSAGAGGYYEQYF. CDR3 nucleotides: TGTGCCAGCAGTGCTGGGGCAGGGGGTTACTACGAGCAGTACTTC.

V usage is TRBV10-1 and J usage is TRBJ1-6, with D possibly matching TRBD1 (6 bases). The CDR3 spans 15 residues. V gave up 0 bases and J gave up 9 bases, with 12 bases separating them. Germline CDR1 is WNHNN and CDR2 is SYGVQD (reference sequence). Here the CDR3 reads CASSESRTEGSPLHF. Here the CDR3 DNA reads TGCGCCAGCAGTGAGTCTCGGACAGAGGGTTCACCCCTCCACTTT.

CDR3: CASSFPGGFYEQYF. Written as DNA, the CDR3 is TGTGCCAGCAGCTTCCCGGGGGGTTTCTACGAGCAGTACTTC. The chain combines TRBV7-2 with TRBJ2-7; 7 nucleotides align to TRBD2. This CDR3 has 14 residues. In germline, CDR1 is SGHTA, CDR2 FQGNSA. With 3 bases clipped from V and 3 bases from J, the junction kept 5 bases outside the gene matches.